The clone carrying this TCR beta chain was seen only a few times. The source of the sample is a study of blood T cell repertoires in COVID-19. The protocol was immunoSEQ multiplex PCR, while the TCRdb copy is restricted to in-frame clones and leaves out a portion. The sample includes 200,000 to 300,000 clones, 60% to 75% of them seen just once. The germline V gene encodes CDR1 LNHDA and CDR2 SQIVND (reference sequence). V dropped 7 bases and J dropped 0 bases, with 16 bases sitting between them. CDR3 length: 16 amino acids. Sample: peripheral blood. The chain is built from TRBV19 and TRBJ2-1; D perhaps matches TRBD2 (7 bases). This TCR was sampled from a woman of 80 years or more with acute or convalescent COVID-19. As DNA, the CDR3 is TGTGCCAGTAAGGGGGAGGGCGGAGGCTCCTACAATGAGCAGTTCTTC. It translates to CASKGEGGGSYNEQFF.